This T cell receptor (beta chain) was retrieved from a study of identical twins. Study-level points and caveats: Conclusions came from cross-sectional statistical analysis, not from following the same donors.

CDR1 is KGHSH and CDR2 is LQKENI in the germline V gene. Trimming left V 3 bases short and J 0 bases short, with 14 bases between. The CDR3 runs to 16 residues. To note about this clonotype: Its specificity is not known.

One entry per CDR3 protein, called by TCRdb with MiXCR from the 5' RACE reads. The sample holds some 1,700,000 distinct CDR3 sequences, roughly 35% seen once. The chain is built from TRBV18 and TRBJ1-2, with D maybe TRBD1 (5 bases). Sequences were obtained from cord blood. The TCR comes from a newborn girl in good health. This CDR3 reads CASSPPGKPSNYGYTF. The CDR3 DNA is TGTGCCAGCTCACCCCCAGGGAAACCCTCTAACTATGGCTACACCTTC. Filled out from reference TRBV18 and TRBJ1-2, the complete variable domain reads NAGVMQNPRHLVRRRGQEARLRCSPMKGHSHVYWYRQLPEEGLKFMVYLQKENIIDESGMPKERFSAEFPKEGPSILRIQQVVRGDSAAYFCASSPPGKPSNYGYTFGSGTRLTVV.